A single sample gave rise to the 18 T cell receptor beta chains below, sequenced in a study of cytomegalovirus exposure and HLA in healthy donors. This PCR relied on a set of 60 Vbeta primers and 13 Jbeta primers. Measured with immunoSEQ multiplex PCR; TCRdb has only the in-frame clones, and not every one. The table lists about 180,000 clones, approximately 82% of them singletons, with over 2% in the top ten. The sequenced sample was PBMCs. Receptors were obtained from a woman younger than 45 in good health and CMV-seronegative.

The chain links TRBV4-1 to TRBJ1-5; D possibly corresponds to TRBD1 (5 bases). The CDR3 consists of 17 residues. V gave up 1 base and J gave up 2 bases, with 15 bases separating them. The germline V gene encodes CDR1 MGHRA and CDR2 YSYEKL. As DNA, the CDR3 is TGCGCCAGCAGCCAAGGTCCGGGGGTGGGTGGCAATCAGCCCCAGCATTTT. It specifies CASSQGPGVGGNQPQHF.

The chain links TRBV6-1 to TRBJ2-7, with TRBD1 as a possible D gene (5 bases). The CDR3 sequence is 15 residues long. V dropped 2 bases and J dropped 4 bases, with 15 bases sitting between them. CDR1 and CDR2 (germline): MNHNS, SASEGT. CDR3 nucleotides: TGTGCCAGCAGTGAACAGGGTAGCACCGCATACGAGCAGTACTTC. This gives the protein CASSEQGSTAYEQYF.

This clone was counted a few times. The chain combines TRBV27 with TRBJ2-5; tentatively, D is TRBD1 (6 bases). V lost 6 bases and J 5 bases, leaving 13 bases between the germline ends. This CDR3 is built from 13 residues. Germline CDR1 MNHEY, CDR2 SMNVEV (reference sequence). CDR3 nucleotides: TGTGCCAGCAGGACGACAGGTGCTGAGACCCAGTACTTC. Protein: CASRTTGAETQYF.

The V call is TRBV5-4, the J call TRBJ2-7; 7 nucleotides align to TRBD2. CDR1 and CDR2 (germline): SGHNT, YYREEE (reference sequence). The CDR3 has 13 amino acids. V lost 3 bases, J lost 6 bases, and 6 bases stayed unmatched. CDR3: CASSSMGGVEQYF. The CDR3 DNA sequence: TGTGCCAGCAGCTCTATGGGAGGGGTCGAGCAGTACTTC.

The chain recombines TRBV28 with TRBJ2-1; 7 bases map to TRBD2. The CDR3 consists of 15 residues. Germline lookup yields CDR1 MDHEN and CDR2 SYDVKM. J gave up 4 bases and V 6 bases, and 9 bases lay outside the gene matches. In nucleotides, the CDR3 is TGTGCCAGCAGCCCAGGGACTACCGAATACAATGAGCAGTTCTTC. Protein: CASSPGTTEYNEQFF.

This clone was seen just once. V gene TRBV2 combines with J gene TRBJ1-6, with D perhaps TRBD1 (5 bases). Germline lookup yields CDR1 SNHLY and CDR2 FYNNEI. This CDR3 is built from 15 residues. V was pared by 4 bases and J by 7 bases, with 14 bases between. DNA of the CDR3: TGTGCCAGCAGTGTACAAGGGGAAGGGAATTCACCCCTCCACTTT. Its protein is CASSVQGEGNSPLHF.

This clone was seen only a few times. This sequence joins TRBV7-9 and TRBJ1-1; tentative D call: TRBD1 (5 bases). Germline loops: CDR1 SEHNR, CDR2 FQNEAQ (reference sequence). The CDR3 has 15 amino acids. V was clipped by 5 bases and J by 1 base, with 14 bases between them. The DNA of the CDR3 is TGTGCCAGCAGCCTCGCCGGGACTTCGAACACTGAAGCTTTCTTT. Amino acid sequence: CASSLAGTSNTEAFF.

The CDR3 region is CASSLFGGTGELFF. CDR3 in DNA: TGTGCCAGCAGTTTATTCGGGGGAACCGGGGAGCTGTTTTTT. The chain joins TRBV28 to TRBJ2-2, with D perhaps matching TRBD2 (6 bases). The CDR3 contains 14 residues. The germline V gene has CDR1 MDHEN and CDR2 SYDVKM. Trimming pared 1 base from V and 5 bases from J, leaving 8 bases between.

This chain joins TRBV10-3 and TRBJ1-1; maybe TRBD1 (6 bases). The CDR3 consists of 14 residues. CDR1 is ENHRY and CDR2 is SYGVKD in the germline V gene. V was shortened by 6 bases and J by 0 bases, with 11 bases between the two germline ends. Here the CDR3 reads CAIREGGVNTEAFF. CDR3 in DNA: TGTGCCATCAGGGAGGGGGGCGTGAACACTGAAGCTTTCTTT.

This clone appeared a few times. The rearrangement uses TRBV28 and TRBJ2-5; 7 bases are a match to TRBD1. The germline V gene has CDR1 MDHEN and CDR2 SYDVKM. J was trimmed by 2 bases and V by 7 bases; bases with no gene match: 7. The CDR3 consists of 14 residues. CDR3 sequence reads: CASKSPGQQETQYF. The CDR3 DNA sequence: TGTGCCAGCAAAAGCCCGGGACAGCAAGAGACCCAGTACTTC. The full variable domain, in which reference TRBV28 and TRBJ2-5 provide the parts outside the CDR3, is DVKVTQSSRYLVKRTGEKVFLECVQDMDHENMFWYRQDPGLGLRLIYFSYDVKMKEKGDIPEGYSVSREKKERFSLILESASTNQTSMYLCASKSPGQQETQYFGPGTRLLVL.

V is TRBV18 and J is TRBJ2-2; 12 positions match TRBD1. Germline CDR1 is KGHSH and CDR2 is LQKENI. The CDR3 extends over 16 amino acids. Trimming took 2 bases from V and 6 from J; bases not matched to a gene: 4. The CDR3 DNA sequence: TGTGCCAGCTCACCAGGGGACAGGGGGCGCTCCGGGGAGCTGTTTTTT. This sequence encodes CASSPGDRGRSGELFF.

J is TRBJ2-3 and V is TRBV5-1, with TRBD2 matching over 8 bases. Germline V gives CDR1 SGHRS, CDR2 YFSETQ. The J segment lost 2 bases and the V segment lost 4 bases, leaving 9 bases of the junction unmatched. This CDR3 region has 16 residues. The CDR3 here is CASSPGGGRITDTQYF. In DNA form, the CDR3 reads TGCGCCAGCAGCCCCGGGGGGGGCAGAATCACAGATACGCAGTATTTT. The whole variable domain, remainder taken from reference TRBV5-1 and TRBJ2-3, is KAGVTQTPRYLIKTRGQQVTLSCSPISGHRSVSWYQQTPGQGLQFLFEYFSETQRNKGNFPGRFSGRQFSNSRSEMNVSTLELGDSALYLCASSPGGGRITDTQYFGPGTRLTVL.

The chain carries TRBV10-1 and TRBJ1-6, with 7 bases matching TRBD1. Germline V gene data show CDR1 as WNHNN and CDR2 as SYGVQD (reference sequence). Trimming removed 0 bases from V and 5 bases from J; junction bases left unmatched: 10. The CDR3 runs to 18 residues. The DNA of the CDR3 is TGCGCCAGCAGTGAGTCGAACAGGGGATCATACGATAATTCACCCCTCCACTTT. It codes for CASSESNRGSYDNSPLHF.

The chain joins TRBV15 to TRBJ1-5, with 12 bases fitting TRBD1. This CDR3 contains 17 residues. V lost 3 bases to trimming and J lost 2 bases; unmatched junction nucleotides: 5. Per germline, CDR1 LNHNV and CDR2 YYDKDF (reference sequence). This CDR3 reads CATSSGTGGEGNQPQHF. For the CDR3, the DNA is TGTGCCACCAGCAGCGGGACAGGGGGCGAGGGCAATCAGCCCCAGCATTTT.

This clone was counted only a few times. This chain uses TRBV4-3 with TRBJ2-7; D is ambiguous. Germline V gene data show CDR1 as LGHNA and CDR2 as YSLEER. This CDR3 comprises 16 residues. The V end lost 0 bases, the J end lost 2 bases, and 14 bases lay between the germline ends. The CDR3 loop reads CASSQDLAVRTYEQYF. The CDR3 region has the DNA TGCGCCAGCAGCCAAGATTTGGCAGTCCGTACCTACGAGCAGTACTTC.

This chain joins TRBV7-9 and TRBJ2-5; perhaps TRBD2 as D (5 bases). The J call may be mistaken, given a closer DNA end match to TRBJ2-7. The CDR3 loop spans 14 amino acids. Germline lookup yields CDR1 SEHNR and CDR2 FQNEAQ (reference sequence). CDR3 amino acids: CASSTEWGAYEQYF. The CDR3 DNA is TGTGCCAGCAGCACAGAATGGGGAGCCTACGAGCAGTACTTC.

The chain joins TRBV5-1 to TRBJ1-4; TRBD1 matches at 11 bases. V lost 5 bases and J lost 12; bases outside the gene matches: 6. CDR1 is SGHRS, CDR2 YFSETQ, per germline. This CDR3 region has 13 residues. For the CDR3, the DNA is TGCGCCAGCAGGAGGGGACAGGGGGAAGAACTGTTTTTT. This encodes CASRRGQGEELFF.

The V and J genes are TRBV5-1 and TRBJ1-1; possible D gene TRBD1, 6 bases. This CDR3 contains 15 residues. V was cut by 2 bases and J by 4 bases, with 15 bases left in between. Germline V gene lookup returns CDR1 SGHRS and CDR2 YFSETQ. The CDR3, as DNA: TGCGCCAGCAGCTTAAGGCGAGTAGGGGGCACTGAAGCTTTCTTT. Encoded protein: CASSLRRVGGTEAFF.